This TCR beta chain was captured by sequencing in a study of cytomegalovirus exposure and HLA in healthy donors. General study points: Further analysis was carried out later, and it showed several of the most significant clusters appearing linked to common viral pathogens. Later work found most CMV-associated TCR beta chains apparently HLA-restricted.

Regarding this clone: What it binds is not known.

Though nominally healthy at sampling, donors likely had unrecorded immune exposures. 60 Vbeta and 13 Jbeta primers were used in PCR. Sequenced by immunoSEQ multiplex PCR; TCRdb stores in-frame clones only, minus some. The sample has 100,000 to 120,000 clones; over 75% are singletons. Germline V gene sequence: CDR1 SGHRS, CDR2 YFSETQ. CDR3 length: 16 amino acids. V was clipped by 0 bases and J by 2 bases; unmatched bases: 4. This chain links TRBV5-1 with TRBJ2-3; 9 positions agree with TRBD1. This receptor was identified in a man aged 30 to 45 in good health and CMV-seropositive. The sample taken for sequencing was PBMCs. This chain's CDR3 is CASSLGTGVNTDTQYF. The CDR3 DNA sequence: TGCGCCAGCAGCTTGGGGACAGGGGTAAACACAGATACGCAGTATTTT.